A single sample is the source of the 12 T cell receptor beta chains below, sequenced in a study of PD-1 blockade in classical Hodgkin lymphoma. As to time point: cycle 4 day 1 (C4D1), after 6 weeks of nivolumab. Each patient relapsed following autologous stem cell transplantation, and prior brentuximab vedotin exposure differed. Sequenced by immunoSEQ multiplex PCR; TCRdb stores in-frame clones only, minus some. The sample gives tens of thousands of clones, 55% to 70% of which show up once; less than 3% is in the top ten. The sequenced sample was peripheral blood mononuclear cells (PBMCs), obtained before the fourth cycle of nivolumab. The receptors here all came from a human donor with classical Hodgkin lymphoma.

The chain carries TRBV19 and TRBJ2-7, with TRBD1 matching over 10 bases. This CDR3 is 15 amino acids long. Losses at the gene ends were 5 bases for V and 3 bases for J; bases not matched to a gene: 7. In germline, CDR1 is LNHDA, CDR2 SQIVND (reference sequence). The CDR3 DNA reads TGTGCCAGTAGTGTACAGACAGGGGGCCTCTACGAGCAGTACTTC. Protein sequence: CASSVQTGGLYEQYF.

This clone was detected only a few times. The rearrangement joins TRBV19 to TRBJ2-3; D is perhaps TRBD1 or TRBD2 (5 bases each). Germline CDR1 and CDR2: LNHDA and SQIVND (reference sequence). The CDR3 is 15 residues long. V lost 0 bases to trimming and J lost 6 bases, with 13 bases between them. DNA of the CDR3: TGTGCCAGTAGTATAGATTGGGGGAAAATGGATACGCAGTATTTT. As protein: CASSIDWGKMDTQYF. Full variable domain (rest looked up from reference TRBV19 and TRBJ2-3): DGGITQSPKYLFRKEGQNVTLSCEQNLNHDAMYWYRQDPGQGLRLIYYSQIVNDFQKGDIAEGYSVSREKKESFPLTVTSAQKNPTAFYLCASSIDWGKMDTQYFGPGTRLTVL.

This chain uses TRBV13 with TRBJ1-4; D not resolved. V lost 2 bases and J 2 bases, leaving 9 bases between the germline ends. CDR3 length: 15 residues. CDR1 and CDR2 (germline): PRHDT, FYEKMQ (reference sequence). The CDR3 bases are TGTGCCAGCAGCTTAAGGTCGTCGACTAATGAAAAACTGTTTTTT. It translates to CASSLRSSTNEKLFF.

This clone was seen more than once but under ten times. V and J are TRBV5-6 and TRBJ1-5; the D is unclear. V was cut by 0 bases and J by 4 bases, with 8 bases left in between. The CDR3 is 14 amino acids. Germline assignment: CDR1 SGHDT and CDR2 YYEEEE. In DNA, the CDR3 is TGTGCCAGCAGCTTGGCCGCGGGGAATCAGCCCCAGCATTTT. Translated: CASSLAAGNQPQHF.

Written as DNA, the CDR3 is TGCAGCGTTGAAGAGGGGGAATCTGAAGCTTTCTTT. This translates into CSVEEGESEAFF. V gene TRBV29-1 combines with J gene TRBJ1-1, with D tentatively TRBD1 (5 bases). Trimming removed 0 bases at V and 6 bases at J, with 8 bases between. CDR1 and CDR2 from the germline V gene are SQVTM and ANQGSEA. CDR3 length: 12 residues.

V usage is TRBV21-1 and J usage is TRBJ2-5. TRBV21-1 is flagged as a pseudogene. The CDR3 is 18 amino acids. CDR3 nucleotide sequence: TGTGCCAGCAGCGGGGTTGGAAATCGGACGTTTTTGATAGAGACCCAGTACTTC. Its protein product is CASSGVGNRTFLIETQYF.

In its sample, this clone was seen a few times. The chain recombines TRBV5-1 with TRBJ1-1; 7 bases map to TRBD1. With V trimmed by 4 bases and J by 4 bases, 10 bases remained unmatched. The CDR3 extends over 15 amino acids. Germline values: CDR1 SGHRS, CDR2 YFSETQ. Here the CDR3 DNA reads TGCGCCAGCAGCATACGACAGGGATCGAGCACTGAAGCTTTCTTT. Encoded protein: CASSIRQGSSTEAFF. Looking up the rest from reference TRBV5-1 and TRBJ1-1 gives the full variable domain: KAGVTQTPRYLIKTRGQQVTLSCSPISGHRSVSWYQQTPGQGLQFLFEYFSETQRNKGNFPGRFSGRQFSNSRSEMNVSTLELGDSALYLCASSIRQGSSTEAFFGQGTRLTVV.

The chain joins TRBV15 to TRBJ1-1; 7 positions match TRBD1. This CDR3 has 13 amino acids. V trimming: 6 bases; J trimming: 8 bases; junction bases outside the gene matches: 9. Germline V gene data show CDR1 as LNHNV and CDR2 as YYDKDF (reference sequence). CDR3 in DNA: TGTGCCACCAGGATCGACAGGGAGGGCGAAGCTTTCTTT. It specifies CATRIDREGEAFF.

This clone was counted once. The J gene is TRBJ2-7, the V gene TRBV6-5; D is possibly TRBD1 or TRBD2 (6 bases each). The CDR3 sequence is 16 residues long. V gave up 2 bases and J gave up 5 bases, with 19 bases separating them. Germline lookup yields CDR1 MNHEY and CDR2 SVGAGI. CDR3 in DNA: TGTGCCAGCAGTTACCTAAGGGGGGCCTGGGGGGACGAGCAGTACTTC. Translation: CASSYLRGAWGDEQYF.

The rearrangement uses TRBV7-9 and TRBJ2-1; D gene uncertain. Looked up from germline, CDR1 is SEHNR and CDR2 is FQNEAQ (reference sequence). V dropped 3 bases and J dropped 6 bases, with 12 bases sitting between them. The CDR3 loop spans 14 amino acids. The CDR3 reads CASSLSDGPNEQFF. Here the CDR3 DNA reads TGTGCCAGCAGCTTGTCAGACGGTCCCAATGAGCAGTTCTTC.

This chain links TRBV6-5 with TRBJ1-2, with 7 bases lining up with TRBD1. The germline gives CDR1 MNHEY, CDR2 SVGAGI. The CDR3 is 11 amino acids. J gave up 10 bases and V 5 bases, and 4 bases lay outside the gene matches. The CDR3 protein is CASSRGQIYTF. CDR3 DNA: TGTGCCAGCAGTAGGGGACAGATCTACACCTTC.

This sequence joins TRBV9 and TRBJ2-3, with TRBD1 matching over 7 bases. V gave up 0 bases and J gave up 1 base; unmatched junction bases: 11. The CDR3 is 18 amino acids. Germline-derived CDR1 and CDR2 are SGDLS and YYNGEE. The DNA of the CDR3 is TGTGCCAGCAGCGTAGAAGAAGGGAGAGGGGGCCGCACAGATACGCAGTATTTT. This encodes CASSVEEGRGGRTDTQYF.